The present T cell receptor (beta chain) was sequenced within a study of T cell responses to AZD1222 COVID-19 vaccine. Study-level points and caveats: Among AZD1222 vaccinees, only five or six were seropositive at baseline. Close to half of spike-specific TCRs reportedly recognize unmutated variant regions. In a largely white British group with more females than males, clonal diversity was possibly underestimated. Dominant at 160-218 and 743-854, vaccine-associated CD4 TCRs also spanned spike.

Measured with immunoSEQ multiplex PCR; TCRdb has only the in-frame clones, and not every one. There are about 120,000 clones in the sample; 80% to 95% occur only once, and around 15% lies in the top ten. This CDR3 region has 16 residues. Trimming took 5 bases from V and 5 from J, leaving 21 bases between them. In germline, CDR1 is SEHNR, CDR2 FQNEAQ (reference sequence). Note on this clone: What it binds is unknown.

The origin of this receptor is an adult in good health. The J gene is TRBJ1-1, the V gene TRBV7-9; D remains unclear. The source material was peripheral blood, sampled on day 0 of AZD1222 vaccination. CDR3 loop: CASSTSPGSWETEAFF. The CDR3 nucleotides read TGTGCCAGCAGCACCTCTCCGGGTTCCTGGGAAACTGAAGCTTTCTTT.